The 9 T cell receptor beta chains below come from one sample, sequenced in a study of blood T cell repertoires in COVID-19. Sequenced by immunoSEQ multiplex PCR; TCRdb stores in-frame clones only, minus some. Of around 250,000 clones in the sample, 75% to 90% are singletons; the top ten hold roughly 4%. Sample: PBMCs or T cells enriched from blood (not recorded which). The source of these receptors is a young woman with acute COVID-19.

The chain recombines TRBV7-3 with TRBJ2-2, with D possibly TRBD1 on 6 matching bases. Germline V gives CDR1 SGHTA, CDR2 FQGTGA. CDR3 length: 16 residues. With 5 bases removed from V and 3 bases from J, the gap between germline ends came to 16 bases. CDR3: CASSADRSLDTGELFF. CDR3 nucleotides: TGTGCCAGCAGCGCAGACAGGTCTTTGGACACCGGGGAGCTGTTTTTT.

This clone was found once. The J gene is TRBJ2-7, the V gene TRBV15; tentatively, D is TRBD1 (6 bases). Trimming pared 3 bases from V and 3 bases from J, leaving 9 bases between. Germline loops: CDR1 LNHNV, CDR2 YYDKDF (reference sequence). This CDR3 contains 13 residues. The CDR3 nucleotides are TGTGCCACCAGCAGGGGGGACAACTACGAGCAGTACTTC. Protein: CATSRGDNYEQYF.

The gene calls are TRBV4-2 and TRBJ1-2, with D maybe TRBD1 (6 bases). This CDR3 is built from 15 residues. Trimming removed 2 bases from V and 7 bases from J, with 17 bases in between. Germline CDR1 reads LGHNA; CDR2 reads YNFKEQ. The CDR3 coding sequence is TGTGCCAGCAGCCAAAGGCTACAGGGCCTGGTTGGCTACACCTTC. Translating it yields CASSQRLQGLVGYTF.

This chain's CDR3 is CASSLWGGENTEAFF. The CDR3 nucleotides are TGTGCCAGCAGCTTATGGGGAGGGGAAAACACTGAAGCTTTCTTT. V is TRBV5-4 and J is TRBJ1-1; tentatively, D is TRBD1 (5 bases). The CDR3 is 15 residues long. V was trimmed by 2 bases and J by 2 bases, leaving 13 bases between them. The V gene's germline CDR1 is SGHNT and CDR2 YYREEE (reference sequence).

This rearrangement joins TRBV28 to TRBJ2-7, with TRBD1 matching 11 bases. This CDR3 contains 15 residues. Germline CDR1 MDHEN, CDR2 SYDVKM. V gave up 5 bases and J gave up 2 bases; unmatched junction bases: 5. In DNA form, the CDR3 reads TGTGCCAGCAGTCGTGGGACAGGGGGGCCCTACGAGCAGTACTTC. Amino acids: CASSRGTGGPYEQYF.

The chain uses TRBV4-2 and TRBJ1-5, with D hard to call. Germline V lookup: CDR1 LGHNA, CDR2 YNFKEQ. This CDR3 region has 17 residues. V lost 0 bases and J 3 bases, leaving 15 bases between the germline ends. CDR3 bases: TGTGCCAGCAGCCAAGATGGTACGGCAGACTACAATCAGCCCCAGCATTTT. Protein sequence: CASSQDGTADYNQPQHF.

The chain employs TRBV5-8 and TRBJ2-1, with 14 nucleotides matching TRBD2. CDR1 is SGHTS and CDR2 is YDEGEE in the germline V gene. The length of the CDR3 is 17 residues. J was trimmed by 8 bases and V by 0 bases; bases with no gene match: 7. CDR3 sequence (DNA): TGTGCCAGCAGCTTGGCCCCGACTAGCGGGAGGGCCGATGAGCAGTTCTTC. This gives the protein CASSLAPTSGRADEQFF.

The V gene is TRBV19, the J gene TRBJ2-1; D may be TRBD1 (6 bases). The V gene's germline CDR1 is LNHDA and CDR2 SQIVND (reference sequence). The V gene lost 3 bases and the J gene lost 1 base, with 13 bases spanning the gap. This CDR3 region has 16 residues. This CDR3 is CASSMTSQGSYNEQFF. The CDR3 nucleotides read TGTGCCAGTAGTATGACCTCACAGGGTTCCTACAATGAGCAGTTCTTC.

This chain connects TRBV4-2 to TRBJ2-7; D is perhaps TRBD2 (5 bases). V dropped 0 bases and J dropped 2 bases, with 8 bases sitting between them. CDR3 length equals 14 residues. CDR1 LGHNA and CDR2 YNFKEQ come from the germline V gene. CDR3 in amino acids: CASSQDLGTYEQYF. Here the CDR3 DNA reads TGTGCCAGCAGCCAAGATCTCGGGACCTACGAGCAGTACTTC.